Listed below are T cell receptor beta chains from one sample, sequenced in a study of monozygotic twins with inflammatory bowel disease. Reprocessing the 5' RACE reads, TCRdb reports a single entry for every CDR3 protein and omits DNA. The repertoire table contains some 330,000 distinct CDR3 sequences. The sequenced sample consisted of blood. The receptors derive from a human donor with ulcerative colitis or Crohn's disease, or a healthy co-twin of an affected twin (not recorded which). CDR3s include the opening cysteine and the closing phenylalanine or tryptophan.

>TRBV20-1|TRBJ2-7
CSAREAAGGRYEQYF
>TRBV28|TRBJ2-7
CASSLEAGAYEQYF
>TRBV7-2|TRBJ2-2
CASSLRTTGELFF
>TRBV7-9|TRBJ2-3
CASRRDRTDTQYF
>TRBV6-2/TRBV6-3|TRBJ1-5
CASSYDRVGNQPQHF
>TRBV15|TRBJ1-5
CATGLFRDQPQHF
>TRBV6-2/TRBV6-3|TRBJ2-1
CASSYWVTRGHEQFF
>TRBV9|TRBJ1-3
CASSVAGDSGNTIYF
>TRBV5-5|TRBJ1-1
CASSMTGPNTEAFF
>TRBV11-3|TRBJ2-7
CASSLDGTNFYEQYF
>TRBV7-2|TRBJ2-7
CASSSHSSGGLEQYF
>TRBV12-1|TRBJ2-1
CAVRDRGLAANEQFF
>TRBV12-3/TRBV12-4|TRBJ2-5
CASGRTSGSRGETQYF
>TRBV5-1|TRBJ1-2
CASSYGGGRGYGYTF
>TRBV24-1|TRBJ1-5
CATADGGKGNQPQHF
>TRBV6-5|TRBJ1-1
CASTQLQGNEAFF
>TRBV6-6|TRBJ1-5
CASSLGVGGQPQHF
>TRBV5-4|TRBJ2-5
CASSLATQTKETQYF
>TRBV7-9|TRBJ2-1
CASSLSVYNEQFF